Detailed here is one T cell receptor (beta chain). Germline V lookup: CDR1 MDHEN, CDR2 SYDVKM. V lost 4 bases, J lost 4 bases, and 8 bases stayed unmatched. CDR3 size: 15 residues. Sample time point: sample taken at primary tumor resection. TCRdb independently ran MiXCR on the 5' RACE reads; one entry per CDR3 protein. The top ten clones hold around 42% of a sample with about 42,000 distinct CDR3 sequences, under 7.5% of them seen once. This entry is derived from a study of spatial heterogeneity in lung cancer. Study-wide background: Raw-read counts averaged over ten per unique TCR and UMI combination.

The V gene is TRBV28, the J gene TRBJ2-5, with 8 nucleotides matching TRBD1. This clonotype originated in a female donor with early-stage non-small cell lung cancer. The source was PBMCs, collected at surgery. The CDR3 nucleotides read TGTGCCAGCAGTTCCCCTCCTGGACAGGGAGAGACCCAGTACTTC. This codes for CASSSPPGQGETQYF.